This T cell receptor (beta chain) was obtained from a study of shared clonotypes between healthy human individuals. About the study: Per donor, CD8 memory used one plate, CD8 naive used two, CD4 memory used three and CD4 naive used three. Whole-study findings and limits: Sharing across a few donors was seen in 4% to 6.5% of naive CD4 clonotypes.

Measured with immunoSEQ multiplex PCR; TCRdb has only the in-frame clones, and not every one. Among 2,100,000 or so clones listed, roughly 95% were seen once. The table lists this clone with a few counts. Its antigen is still unknown. Different DNA sequences within this sample yield the same CDR3. V lost 2 bases, J lost 5 bases, and 9 bases lay in between. CDR3 length: 13 residues. Germline-derived CDR1 and CDR2 are MDHEN and SYDVKM. The study separated CD4+ cells into CD45RA+ naive and CD45RA-negative memory subsets. This sequence originates from a young man in good health. The chain employs TRBV28 and TRBJ1-2; possible D gene TRBD1, 6 bases. Input material: naive CD4+ T cells sorted from blood. Subset here: CD45RA+ positively selected. CDR3 coding DNA: TGTGCCAGCAGTTTACGGGGGGCGTATGGCTACACCTTC. It is translated as CASSLRGAYGYTF.